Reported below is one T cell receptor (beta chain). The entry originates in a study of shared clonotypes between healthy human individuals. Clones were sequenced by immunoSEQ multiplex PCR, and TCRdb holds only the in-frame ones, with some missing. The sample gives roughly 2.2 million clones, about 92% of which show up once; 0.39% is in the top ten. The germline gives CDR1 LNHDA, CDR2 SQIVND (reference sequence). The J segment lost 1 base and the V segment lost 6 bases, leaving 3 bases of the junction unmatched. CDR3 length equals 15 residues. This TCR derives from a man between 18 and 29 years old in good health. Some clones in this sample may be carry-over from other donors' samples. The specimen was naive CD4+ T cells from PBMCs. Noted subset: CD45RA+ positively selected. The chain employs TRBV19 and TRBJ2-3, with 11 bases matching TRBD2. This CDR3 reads CASSKGLAGTDTQYF. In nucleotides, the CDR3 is TGTGCCAGTAGCAAGGGACTAGCGGGCACAGATACGCAGTATTTT.